Below are 25 T cell receptor beta chains sequenced from a single sample in a study of blood T cell repertoires in COVID-19. Sequencing was performed with immunoSEQ multiplex PCR; in TCRdb, only in-frame clones are kept and a portion is missing. Of around 250,000 clones in the sample, around 93% were seen once. Sequenced: PBMCs or T cells enriched from blood (not recorded which). These receptors were collected from a human donor in a cohort exposed to, infected with or recovered from COVID-19 (not recorded which). The donor label of this sample is uncertain.

This clone was recorded only once. The chain carries TRBV2 and TRBJ2-2, with 7 bases fitting TRBD1. Trimming cost V 3 bases and J 10 bases; bases outside gene matches: 8. Looked up from germline, CDR1 is SNHLY and CDR2 is FYNNEI. There are 14 residues in the CDR3. CDR3 amino acids: CASSERLGGPELFF. The CDR3 region has the DNA TGTGCCAGCAGTGAGAGATTAGGGGGCCCGGAGCTGTTTTTT.

J is TRBJ1-5 and V is TRBV10-3; 8 positions agree with TRBD1. The trim removed 3 bases at V and 4 bases at J, leaving 5 bases unmatched. This CDR3 comprises 15 residues. Germline CDR1 and CDR2: ENHRY and SYGVKD. CDR3 in DNA: TGTGCCATCAGTGACGGACAGGGCCGAAATCAGCCCCAGCATTTT. It encodes CAISDGQGRNQPQHF.

The CDR3: CASSLNGDRSYGYTF. DNA of the CDR3: TGCGCCAGCAGCTTGAATGGGGACAGGAGCTATGGCTACACCTTC. V is TRBV5-1 and J is TRBJ1-2; the match to TRBD1 covers 8 bases. Germline V gene data show CDR1 as SGHRS and CDR2 as YFSETQ. CDR3 size: 15 residues. Trimming at V came to 1 base and at J to 4 bases, leaving 6 bases not matched to a gene. Combining the CDR3 with reference TRBV5-1 and TRBJ1-2 gives the whole variable domain KAGVTQTPRYLIKTRGQQVTLSCSPISGHRSVSWYQQTPGQGLQFLFEYFSETQRNKGNFPGRFSGRQFSNSRSEMNVSTLELGDSALYLCASSLNGDRSYGYTFGSGTRLTVV.

V usage is TRBV3-1 (or the pseudogene TRBV3-2) and J usage is TRBJ1-2; no clear D gene. The V end lost 3 bases, the J end lost 8 bases, and 7 bases lay between the germline ends. In germline, CDR1 is LGHDT, CDR2 YNNKEL (reference sequence). The CDR3 is 11 residues long. The CDR3 DNA follows: TGTGCCAGCAGCCACGGGAGAGGCTACACCTTC. It is translated as CASSHGRGYTF.

The chain has TRBV5-1 and TRBJ2-1, with 10 nucleotides matching TRBD2. With 3 bases clipped from V and 4 bases from J, the junction kept 4 bases outside the gene matches. The CDR3 contains 15 residues. Germline V gene lookup returns CDR1 SGHRS and CDR2 YFSETQ. In DNA form, the CDR3 reads TGCGCCAGCAGCTCTTCTAGCGGGAGTTACAATGAGCAGTTCTTC. Translation: CASSSSSGSYNEQFF. The variable domain in full, with the rest retrieved from reference TRBV5-1 and TRBJ2-1, is KAGVTQTPRYLIKTRGQQVTLSCSPISGHRSVSWYQQTPGQGLQFLFEYFSETQRNKGNFPGRFSGRQFSNSRSEMNVSTLELGDSALYLCASSSSSGSYNEQFFGPGTRLTVL.

The chain recombines TRBV7-2 with TRBJ1-1; 7 bases agree with TRBD1. CDR1 is SGHTA, CDR2 FQGNSA, per germline. The CDR3 spans 13 residues. Trimming at V came to 7 bases and at J to 2 bases, leaving 4 bases not matched to a gene. CDR3 DNA sequence: TGTGCCAGCAACGACAGGGTCAACACTGAAGCTTTCTTT. Residues: CASNDRVNTEAFF.

The chain is built from TRBV24-1 and TRBJ2-2; 12 bases are a match to TRBD1. Germline V gene data show CDR1 as KGHDR and CDR2 as SFDVKD. This CDR3 has 16 residues. With 3 bases clipped from V and 5 bases from J, the junction kept 3 bases outside the gene matches. CDR3 sequence: CATSDLGQGATGELFF. The DNA for the CDR3 is TGTGCCACCAGTGATCTGGGACAGGGGGCGACCGGGGAGCTGTTTTTT.

V and J are TRBV19 and TRBJ2-7; TRBD1 matches at 9 bases. The V gene end was trimmed by 11 bases and the J gene end by 5 bases; junction bases not matched to a gene: 7. The length of the CDR3 is 12 residues. CDR1 LNHDA and CDR2 SQIVND come from the germline V gene (reference sequence). CDR3 in amino acids: CAAGQGTHEQYF. The CDR3 region has the DNA TGTGCCGCGGGACAGGGAACCCACGAGCAGTACTTC. Looking up the rest from reference TRBV19 and TRBJ2-7 gives the full variable domain: DGGITQSPKYLFRKEGQNVTLSCEQNLNHDAMYWYRQDPGQGLRLIYYSQIVNDFQKGDIAEGYSVSREKKESFPLTVTSAQKNPTAFYLCAAGQGTHEQYFGPGTRLTVT.

This clone has only a few counts. This chain connects TRBV18 to TRBJ1-5, with 7 bases aligning to TRBD1. Trimming at V came to 5 bases and at J to 2 bases, leaving 3 bases not matched to a gene. This CDR3 has 14 amino acids. Germline CDR1 KGHSH, CDR2 LQKENI. The CDR3 coding sequence is TGTGCCAGCTCAAAACAGGGGCGCAATCAGCCCCAGCATTTT. This gives the protein CASSKQGRNQPQHF.

The chain carries TRBV19 and TRBJ1-1, with D unresolved. The CDR3 covers 12 residues. Germline V gene sequence: CDR1 LNHDA, CDR2 SQIVND (reference sequence). Trimming left V 6 bases short and J 4 bases short, with 9 bases between. The CDR3 loop reads CASSRLFTEAFF. Here the CDR3 DNA reads TGTGCCAGTAGCCGGTTGTTCACTGAAGCTTTCTTT.

This clone was seen more than once but under ten times. The chain uses TRBV6-5 and TRBJ1-2; 7 nucleotides agree with TRBD1. CDR1 is MNHEY and CDR2 is SVGAGI in the germline V gene. The CDR3 has 13 amino acids. V dropped 6 bases and J dropped 8; count of bases not matched to a gene: 9. CDR3 DNA: TGTGCCAGCAGGCGTGAAGGGGGCATAGGCTACACCTTC. Amino acid sequence: CASRREGGIGYTF.

V is TRBV6-1 and J is TRBJ1-1, with TRBD1 identical over 9 bases. CDR3 length equals 15 residues. Germline assignment: CDR1 MNHNS and CDR2 SASEGT. Trimming cost V 0 bases and J 7 bases; bases outside gene matches: 6. CDR3 amino acids: CASSEAMDRGSEAFF. As DNA, the CDR3 is TGTGCCAGCAGTGAAGCAATGGACAGGGGTAGTGAAGCTTTCTTT.

The rearrangement uses TRBV10-3 and TRBJ2-1; 10 nucleotides line up with TRBD2. Germline lookup yields CDR1 ENHRY and CDR2 SYGVKD. Losses at the gene ends were 4 bases for V and 12 bases for J; bases not matched to a gene: 9. The CDR3 spans 14 residues. CDR3: CAISGLAGVGGQFF. Here the CDR3 DNA reads TGTGCCATCAGTGGGCTAGCGGGGGTTGGGGGGCAGTTCTTC.

The chain is built from TRBV7-2 and TRBJ1-5; 9 bases are a match to TRBD1. This CDR3 is 17 amino acids long. In germline, CDR1 is SGHTA, CDR2 FQGNSA. The ends lost 1 base at V and 6 bases at J; junction bases unmatched: 10. The CDR3 loop reads CASSLVWTGVSGQPQHF. CDR3 nucleotides: TGTGCCAGCAGCTTAGTGTGGACAGGGGTTTCTGGTCAGCCCCAGCATTTT.

This chain connects TRBV21-1 to TRBJ2-2; the table gives TRBD1 as D, unverified against the DNA. TRBV21-1 is a pseudogene. This CDR3 region has 19 residues. The CDR3: CASSKEGTGDYSNTGELFF. Here the CDR3 DNA reads TGTGCCAGCAGCAAAGAAGGGACAGGCGACTATTCGAACACCGGGGAGCTGTTTTTT.

This chain links TRBV2 with TRBJ2-2; 15 positions agree with TRBD2. J gave up 0 bases and V 8 bases, and 1 base lay outside the gene matches. This CDR3 has 16 amino acids. Germline V gene data show CDR1 as SNHLY and CDR2 as FYNNEI. In DNA, the CDR3 is TGTGCCAGCGGGACTAGCGGGGGGACGAACACCGGGGAGCTGTTTTTT. Protein product: CASGTSGGTNTGELFF. The full variable domain, completed using reference TRBV2 and TRBJ2-2, is EPEVTQTPSHQVTQMGQEVILRCVPISNHLYFYWYRQILGQKVEFLVSFYNNEISEKSEIFDDQFSVERPDGSNFTLKIRSTKLEDSAMYFCASGTSGGTNTGELFFGEGSRLTVL.

The chain is built from TRBV5-1 and TRBJ2-7, with TRBD1 as a possible D gene (6 bases). From germline, CDR1 is SGHRS and CDR2 YFSETQ. V was clipped by 7 bases and J by 3 bases, with 8 bases between them. CDR3 length: 11 residues. For the CDR3, the DNA is TGCGCCAGCCGGGACAACTACGAGCAGTACTTC. Amino acid sequence: CASRDNYEQYF.

The CDR3 spells CASSTRQGNSPLHF. The CDR3 nucleotides read TGTGCCAGTAGTACGAGACAGGGGAATTCACCCCTCCACTTT. V and J are TRBV19 and TRBJ1-6; 8 bases agree with TRBD1. Germline V lookup: CDR1 LNHDA, CDR2 SQIVND (reference sequence). V trimming: 4 bases; J trimming: 7 bases; junction bases outside the gene matches: 3. CDR3 size: 14 residues.

The V call is TRBV7-9, the J call TRBJ1-6; D gene ambiguous. This CDR3 has 17 amino acids. The ends were cut back, 2 bases at V and 5 bases at J, with 16 bases in the middle. The germline gives CDR1 SEHNR, CDR2 FQNEAQ (reference sequence). This CDR3 is CASSLPNAGWNNSPLHF. The CDR3 DNA is TGTGCCAGCAGCTTACCAAACGCGGGTTGGAATAATTCACCCCTCCACTTT.

V and J are TRBV2 and TRBJ2-7, with 8 bases fitting TRBD1. CDR1 is SNHLY, CDR2 FYNNEI, per germline. The CDR3 covers 14 residues. The ends lost 3 bases at V and 6 bases at J; junction bases unmatched: 7. The CDR3 sequence is CASSDGTTGVEQYF. The CDR3 nucleotides are TGTGCCAGCAGTGACGGCACGACAGGGGTCGAGCAGTACTTC.

V and J are TRBV4-1 and TRBJ1-2, with 9 bases that match TRBD1. Per the germline V gene, CDR1 is MGHRA and CDR2 is YSYEKL. The CDR3 extends over 12 amino acids. Trimming cost V 8 bases and J 7 bases; bases outside gene matches: 5. CDR3 protein: CASGGQGSGYTF. The CDR3 DNA follows: TGCGCCAGCGGGGGACAGGGCAGTGGCTACACCTTC.

CDR3 residues: CASSPRDTEAFF. The CDR3 DNA reads TGTGCCAGCTCACCTCGGGACACTGAAGCTTTCTTT. The chain recombines TRBV18 with TRBJ1-1; D ambiguous. Germline V gives CDR1 KGHSH, CDR2 LQKENI. V shed 3 bases and J shed 3 bases, with 5 bases lying between them. This CDR3 has 12 amino acids.

The gene calls are TRBV2 and TRBJ2-7, with D unresolved. V was clipped by 8 bases and J by 12 bases, with 20 bases between them. The CDR3 length is 12 residues. The germline gives CDR1 SNHLY, CDR2 FYNNEI. CDR3 region: CASGIESRLPYF. CDR3 nucleotide sequence: TGTGCCAGCGGAATAGAATCCCGACTGCCGTACTTC.

The rearrangement links TRBV4-1 to TRBJ2-7, with D possibly TRBD2 on 6 matching bases. The CDR3 totals 15 residues. The V end lost 0 bases, the J end lost 6 bases, and 15 bases lay between the germline ends. CDR1 is MGHRA, CDR2 YSYEKL, per germline. The DNA of the CDR3 is TGCGCCAGCAGCCAAGATACGGAGGGTAAAGGCGAGCAGTACTTC. Translated: CASSQDTEGKGEQYF.

This clone was observed once. Here the CDR3 DNA reads TGTGCCAGCAGTGACGACAGGGACACTGAAGCTTTCTTT. Encoded protein: CASSDDRDTEAFF. The chain combines TRBV6-1 with TRBJ1-1; 7 nucleotides agree with TRBD1. The germline V gene encodes CDR1 MNHNS and CDR2 SASEGT. The CDR3 is 13 residues long. Trimming removed 3 bases from V and 3 bases from J; junction bases left unmatched: 1.